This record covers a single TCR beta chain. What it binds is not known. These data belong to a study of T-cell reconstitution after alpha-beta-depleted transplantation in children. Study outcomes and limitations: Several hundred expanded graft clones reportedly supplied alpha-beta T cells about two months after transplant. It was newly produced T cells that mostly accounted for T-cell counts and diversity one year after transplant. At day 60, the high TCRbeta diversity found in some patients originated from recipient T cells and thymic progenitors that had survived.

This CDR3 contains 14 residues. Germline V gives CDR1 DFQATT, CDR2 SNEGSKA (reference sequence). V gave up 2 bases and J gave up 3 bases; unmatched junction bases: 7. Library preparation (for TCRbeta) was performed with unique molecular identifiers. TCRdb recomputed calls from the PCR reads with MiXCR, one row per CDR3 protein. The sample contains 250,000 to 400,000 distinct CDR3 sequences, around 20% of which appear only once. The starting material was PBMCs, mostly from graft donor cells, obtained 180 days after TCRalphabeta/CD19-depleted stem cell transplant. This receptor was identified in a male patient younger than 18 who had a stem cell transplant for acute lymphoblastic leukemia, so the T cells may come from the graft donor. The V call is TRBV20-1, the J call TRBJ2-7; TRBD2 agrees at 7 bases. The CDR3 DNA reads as TGCAGTGCTAGACGGGACTATTCCGACTACGAGCAGTACTTC. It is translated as CSARRDYSDYEQYF.